This T cell receptor beta chain was retrieved from a study of T cells in Graves' hyperthyroidism and ophthalmopathy. Study-level background: The blood sample was taken at first diagnosis, before treatment began.

There were TCR beta CDR3 regions amplified from RNA transcripts. The TCR CDR3 was amplified in a first-round RT-PCR using the HTBI primer set. TCRdb re-analysed the multiplex PCR reads in MiXCR, keeping a single row per CDR3 protein. The profile shows around 700,000 distinct CDR3 sequences, around 19% of them singletons. The authors took PBMCs from over 8.5 ml fresh peripheral blood. General observations from the study: Ophthalmopathy prediction by the model preceded onset by a median roughly 6.3 months.

The V gene lost 4 bases and the J gene lost 0 bases, with 12 bases spanning the gap. The CDR3 sequence is 15 residues long. Germline CDR1 is SEHNR and CDR2 is FQNEAQ (reference sequence). This clonotype was detected a few times. Its cognate antigen is unknown. The sample comprised blood. This TCR was sampled from a woman between 50 and 59 years old with Graves' hyperthyroidism that later progressed to Graves' ophthalmopathy. The chain links TRBV7-9 to TRBJ1-1; no reliable D call. CDR3 DNA sequence: TGTGCCAGCAGCTCCGAGACACGAATGAACACTGAAGCTTTCTTT. Protein product: CASSSETRMNTEAFF.